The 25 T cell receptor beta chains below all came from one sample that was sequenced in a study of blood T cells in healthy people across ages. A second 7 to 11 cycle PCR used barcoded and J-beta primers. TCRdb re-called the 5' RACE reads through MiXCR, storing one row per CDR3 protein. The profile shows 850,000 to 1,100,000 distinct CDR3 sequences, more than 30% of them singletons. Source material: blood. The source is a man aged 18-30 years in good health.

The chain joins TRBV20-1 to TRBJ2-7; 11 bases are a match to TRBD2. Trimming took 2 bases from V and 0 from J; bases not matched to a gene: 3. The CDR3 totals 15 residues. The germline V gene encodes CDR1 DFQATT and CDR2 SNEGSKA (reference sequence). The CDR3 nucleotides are TGCAGTGCTAGACTCCTAGCGGGGGGCTCCTACGAGCAGTACTTC. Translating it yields CSARLLAGGSYEQYF.

CDR3 DNA sequence: TGTGCCAGCAGCTTAGAAGCAGGTCCCCAGGCCGGGACTGAGCAGTTCTTC. Protein: CASSLEAGPQAGTEQFF. The gene calls are TRBV7-6 and TRBJ2-1; D possibly uses TRBD1 or TRBD2 (5 bases each). Germline V lookup: CDR1 SGHVS, CDR2 FNYEAQ. V lost 1 base, J lost 9 bases, and 22 bases lay in between. The CDR3 contains 17 residues.

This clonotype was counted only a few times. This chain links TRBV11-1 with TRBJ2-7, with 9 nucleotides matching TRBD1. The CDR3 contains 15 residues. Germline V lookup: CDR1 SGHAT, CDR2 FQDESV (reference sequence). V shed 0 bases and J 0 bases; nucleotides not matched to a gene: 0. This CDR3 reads CASSLAQGASYEQYF. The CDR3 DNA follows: TGTGCCAGCAGCTTAGCACAGGGGGCCTCCTACGAGCAGTACTTC.

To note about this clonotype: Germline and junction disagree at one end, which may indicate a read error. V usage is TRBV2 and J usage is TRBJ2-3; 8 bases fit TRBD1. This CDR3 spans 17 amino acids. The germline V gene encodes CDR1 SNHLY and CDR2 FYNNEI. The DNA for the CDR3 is TGTGCCTGCAGTGCCGGGTCGACAGGGGCCTACACAGATACGCAGTATTTT. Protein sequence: CACSAGSTGAYTDTQYF.

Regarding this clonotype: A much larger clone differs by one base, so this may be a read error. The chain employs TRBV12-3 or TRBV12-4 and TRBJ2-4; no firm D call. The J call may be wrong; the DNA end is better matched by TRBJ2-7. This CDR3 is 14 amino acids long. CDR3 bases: TGTGCCAACAGTCTCTCTGGTTGGTCCTACGAGCAGTACTTC. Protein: CANSLSGWSYEQYF.

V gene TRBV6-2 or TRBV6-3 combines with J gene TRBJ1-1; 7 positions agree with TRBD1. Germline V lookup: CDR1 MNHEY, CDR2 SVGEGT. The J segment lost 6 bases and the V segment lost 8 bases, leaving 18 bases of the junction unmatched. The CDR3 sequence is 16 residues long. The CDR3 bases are TGTGCCAGCGGACCGTTGGTGGGACAGTTAGGCCCTGAAGCTTTCTTT. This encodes CASGPLVGQLGPEAFF.

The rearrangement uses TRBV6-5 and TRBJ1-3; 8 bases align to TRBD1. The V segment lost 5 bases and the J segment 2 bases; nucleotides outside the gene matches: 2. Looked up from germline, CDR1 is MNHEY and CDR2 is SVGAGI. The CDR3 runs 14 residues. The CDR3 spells CASSKDRAGNTIYF. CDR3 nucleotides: TGTGCCAGCAGTAAGGACAGGGCTGGAAACACCATATATTTT.

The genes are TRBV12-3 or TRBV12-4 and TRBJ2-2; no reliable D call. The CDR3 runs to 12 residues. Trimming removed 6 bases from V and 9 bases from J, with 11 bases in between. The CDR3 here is CASSPGPRELFF. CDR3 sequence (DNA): TGTGCCAGCAGCCCGGGCCCACGGGAGCTGTTTTTT.

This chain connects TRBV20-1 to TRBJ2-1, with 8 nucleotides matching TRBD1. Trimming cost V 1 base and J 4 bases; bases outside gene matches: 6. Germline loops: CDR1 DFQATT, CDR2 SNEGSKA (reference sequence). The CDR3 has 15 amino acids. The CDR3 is CSARVAQGAYNEQFF. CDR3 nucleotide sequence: TGCAGTGCTAGAGTTGCCCAGGGGGCATACAATGAGCAGTTCTTC.

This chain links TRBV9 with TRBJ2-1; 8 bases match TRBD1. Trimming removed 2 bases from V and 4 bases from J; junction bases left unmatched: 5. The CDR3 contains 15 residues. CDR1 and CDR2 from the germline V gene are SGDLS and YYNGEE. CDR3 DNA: TGTGCCAGCAGCGTCGACAGGGGAGGATACAATGAGCAGTTCTTC. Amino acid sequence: CASSVDRGGYNEQFF.

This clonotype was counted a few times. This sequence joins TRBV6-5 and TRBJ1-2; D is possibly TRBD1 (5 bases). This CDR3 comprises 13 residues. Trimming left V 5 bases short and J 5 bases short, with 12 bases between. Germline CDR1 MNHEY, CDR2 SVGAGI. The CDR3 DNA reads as TGTGCCAGCAGTCGGGGGATCTGGTATGGCTACACCTTC. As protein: CASSRGIWYGYTF.

Written as DNA, the CDR3 is TGTGCCAGCAGCCATCCCCGAAGGAACACTGAAGCTTTCTTT. The encoded protein is CASSHPRRNTEAFF. The genes are TRBV7-9 and TRBJ1-1; no firm D call. The CDR3 covers 14 residues. Germline loops: CDR1 SEHNR, CDR2 FQNEAQ (reference sequence). Trimming left V 5 bases short and J 1 base short, with 11 bases between. Based on the CDR3 plus reference TRBV7-9 and TRBJ1-1, the full variable domain is DTGVSQNPRHKITKRGQNVTFRCDPISEHNRLYWYRQTLGQGPEFLTYFQNEAQLEKSRLLSDRFSAERPKGSFSTLEIQRTEQGDSAMYLCASSHPRRNTEAFFGQGTRLTVV.

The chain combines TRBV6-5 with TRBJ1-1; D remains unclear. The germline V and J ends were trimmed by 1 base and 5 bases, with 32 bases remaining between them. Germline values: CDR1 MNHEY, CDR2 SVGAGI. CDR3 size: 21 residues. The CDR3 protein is CASSYYLKHRGTFIGKTEAFF. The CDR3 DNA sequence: TGTGCCAGCAGTTACTACCTGAAGCACAGAGGAACCTTTATAGGTAAAACTGAAGCTTTCTTT.

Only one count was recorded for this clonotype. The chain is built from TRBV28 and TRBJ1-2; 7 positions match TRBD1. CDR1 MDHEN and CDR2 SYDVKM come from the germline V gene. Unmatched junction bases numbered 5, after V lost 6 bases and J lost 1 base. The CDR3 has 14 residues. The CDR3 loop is CASRGRDSNYGYTF. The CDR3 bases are TGTGCCAGCAGAGGGAGGGACAGTAACTATGGCTACACCTTC.

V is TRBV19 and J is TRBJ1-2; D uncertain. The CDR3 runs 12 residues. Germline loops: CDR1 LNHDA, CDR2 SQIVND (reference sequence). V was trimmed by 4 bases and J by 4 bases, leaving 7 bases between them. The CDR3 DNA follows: TGTGCCAGTAGTACAGCAGCCTATGGCTACACCTTC. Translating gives CASSTAAYGYTF.

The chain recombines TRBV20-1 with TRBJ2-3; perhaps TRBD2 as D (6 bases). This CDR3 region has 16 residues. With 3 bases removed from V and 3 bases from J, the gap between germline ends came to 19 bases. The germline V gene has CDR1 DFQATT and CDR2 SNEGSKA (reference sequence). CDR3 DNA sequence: TGCAGTGCTAGCGGCCCGGCTAGCGAGGGGACAGATACGCAGTATTTT. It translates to CSASGPASEGTDTQYF.

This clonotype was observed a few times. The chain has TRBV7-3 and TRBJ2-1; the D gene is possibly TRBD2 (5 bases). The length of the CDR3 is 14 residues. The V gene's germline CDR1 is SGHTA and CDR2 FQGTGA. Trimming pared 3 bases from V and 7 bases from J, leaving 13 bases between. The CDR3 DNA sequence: TGTGCCAGCAGCTTTGCTAGCCGAGGGAATGAGCAGTTCTTC. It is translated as CASSFASRGNEQFF. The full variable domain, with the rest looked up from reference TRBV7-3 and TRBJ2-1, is GAGVSQTPSNKVTEKGKYVELRCDPISGHTALYWYRQSLGQGPEFLIYFQGTGAADDSGLPNDRFFAVRPEGSVSTLKIQRTERGDSAVYLCASSFASRGNEQFFGPGTRLTVL.

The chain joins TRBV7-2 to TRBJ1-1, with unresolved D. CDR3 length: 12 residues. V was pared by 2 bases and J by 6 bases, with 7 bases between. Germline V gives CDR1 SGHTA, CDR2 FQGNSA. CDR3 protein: CASSLNSPEAFF. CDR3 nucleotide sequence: TGTGCCAGCAGCTTAAACAGTCCTGAAGCTTTCTTT.

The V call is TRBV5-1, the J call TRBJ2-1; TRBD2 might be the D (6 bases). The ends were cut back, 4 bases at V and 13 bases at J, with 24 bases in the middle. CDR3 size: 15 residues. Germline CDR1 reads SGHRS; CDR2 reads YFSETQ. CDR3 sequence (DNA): TGCGCCAGCAGCAGAGCGGACTCGGGAGAAGAGACCCAGTTCTTC. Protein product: CASSRADSGEETQFF. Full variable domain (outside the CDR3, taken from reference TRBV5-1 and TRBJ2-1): KAGVTQTPRYLIKTRGQQVTLSCSPISGHRSVSWYQQTPGQGLQFLFEYFSETQRNKGNFPGRFSGRQFSNSRSEMNVSTLELGDSALYLCASSRADSGEETQFFGPGTRLTVL.

The CDR3, as DNA: TGCAGTGCTAGAGATGACAAGGGGTGGACAGATACGCAGTATTTT. Encoded protein: CSARDDKGWTDTQYF. This rearrangement joins TRBV20-1 to TRBJ2-3; weak D call: TRBD1 (5 bases). Germline-derived CDR1 and CDR2 are DFQATT and SNEGSKA (reference sequence). The V and J ends lost 0 bases and 3 bases respectively, with 13 bases between them. This CDR3 is 15 amino acids long.

The CDR3: CASKLESSYNSPLHF. In nucleotides, the CDR3 is TGTGCCAGCAAGCTGGAGAGCTCCTATAATTCACCCCTCCACTTT. The chain is built from TRBV4-2 and TRBJ1-6, with D unclear. The V gene's germline CDR1 is LGHNA and CDR2 YNFKEQ. This CDR3 has 15 residues. Trimming left V 7 bases short and J 0 bases short, with 10 bases between.

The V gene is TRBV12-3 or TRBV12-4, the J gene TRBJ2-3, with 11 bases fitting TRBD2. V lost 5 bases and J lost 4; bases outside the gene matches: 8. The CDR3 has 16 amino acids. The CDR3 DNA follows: TGTGCCAGCAGTGTCCGACTAGCGGGGAGAGCAGATACGCAGTATTTT. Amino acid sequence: CASSVRLAGRADTQYF.

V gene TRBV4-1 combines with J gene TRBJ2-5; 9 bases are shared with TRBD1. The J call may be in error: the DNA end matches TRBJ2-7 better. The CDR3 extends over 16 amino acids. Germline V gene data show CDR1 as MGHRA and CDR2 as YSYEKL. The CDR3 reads CASSQEGDRVLYEQYF. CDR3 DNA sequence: TGCGCCAGCAGCCAAGAGGGGGACAGGGTGTTATACGAGCAGTACTTC.

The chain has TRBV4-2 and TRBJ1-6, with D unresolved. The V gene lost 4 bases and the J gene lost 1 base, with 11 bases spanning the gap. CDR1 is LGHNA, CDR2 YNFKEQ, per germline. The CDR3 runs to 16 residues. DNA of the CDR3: TGTGCCAGCAGCCCTACAGAAGTTTCCTATAATTCACCCCTCCACTTT. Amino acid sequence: CASSPTEVSYNSPLHF.

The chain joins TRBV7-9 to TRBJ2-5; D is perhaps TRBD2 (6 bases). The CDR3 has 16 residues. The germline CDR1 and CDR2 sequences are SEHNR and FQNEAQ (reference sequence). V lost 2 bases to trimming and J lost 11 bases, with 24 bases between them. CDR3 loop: CASSLSLGGTYNEQYF. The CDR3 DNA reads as TGTGCCAGCAGCTTAAGTCTCGGGGGAACATACAATGAGCAGTACTTC.